This T cell receptor (beta chain) was profiled in a study of blood T cell repertoires in COVID-19 (dated by TCRdb to the early 2020s). Concerning the study at large: The collaborator samples originated in the United States, Italy and Spain and spanned the acute and convalescent phases of COVID-19. The prospective study material was composed of cDNA or gDNA derived from T cells, B-cell-depleted T cells, or PBMCs. Deeply sampled blood TCRbeta repertoires from subjects exposed to, actively infected with, or recovered from COVID-19 were included in the dataset. The repertoires were released in a freely available public database intended as a resource for research on the immune response to SARS-CoV-2. Samples were obtained from the ongoing ImmuneRACE study (first 160 participants) and from over 1,000 subjects provided by 6 global collaborators. A de-identified subject ID, COVID-19 status, age in years and sex were almost always included in the sample metadata. HLA class I and class II types, where available, came from metadata supplied by the sample provider rather than from assay-based typing.

V has 7 bases trimmed and J has 4 bases trimmed; junction bases matching no gene number 12. For CDR1 and CDR2, the germline V gene lists SNHLY and FYNNEI. The CDR3 sequence holds 16 residues, the cysteine and phenylalanine included. Only CDR3 DNA is held: 48 bases, read in frame from base 1. TCRbeta CDR3 regions were amplified from genomic DNA using the immunoSEQ Assay, a bias-controlled multiplex PCR. In the source study's methods: Within the assay, amplification of reference gene primers was used to estimate how many nucleated cells each sample contained. Sequence reads were collapsed and filtered to measure the absolute abundance of every unique TCRbeta CDR3 rearrangement. For each sample, productive Simpson clonality was calculated by taking the square root of Simpson's diversity index across productive rearrangements. TCRdb carries this immuneACCESS record with in-frame sequences only. Its versions omit some clonotypes, under half of them owing to an unresolved V gene in the studies checked, with the rest unexplained. V and J calls and clone size are those listed in that table; D and trimming were worked out from the DNA. In this sample the table shows 200,000 to 250,000 clones, roughly 85% of which occur a single time. Jointly, the top ten make up about 3.2% of the sample.

A remark on this clone: The target of this receptor is not known. Base qualities are missing; no much larger clone stands one base away.

The study at large found these results: The amount of clinical and demographic metadata varied by source and participant and was provided uncurated.

Collaborating institutions collected whole blood in K2EDTA tubes following their own protocols. For TCRbeta analysis, collaborators shipped samples as frozen whole blood, isolated PBMCs, or DNA extracted from either of those sample types. The chain was built from TRBV2 and TRBJ2-7; the central 11 bases match TRBD1. The sample taken for sequencing was peripheral blood. This TCR derives from a young woman with acute or convalescent COVID-19. CDR3 reads: CASNPSPGTGGYEQYF. The nucleotide sequence reads TGTGCCAGCAACCCGAGCCCCGGGACAGGGGGTTACGAGCAGTACTTC.